This T cell receptor (beta chain) was identified in a study of breast tumors, draining lymph nodes, adjacent tissues. The CDR3 has 16 residues. The V segment lost 4 bases and the J segment 1 base; nucleotides outside the gene matches: 7. Germline CDR1 is SGHRS and CDR2 is YFSETQ. Axillary draining lymph nodes of breast cancer patients supplied the node samples. TCRdb itself ran the multiplex PCR reads through MiXCR, one entry per CDR3 protein. The table shows 150,000 to 200,000 distinct CDR3 sequences, with around 33% occurring only once. This clonotype was obtained from a female donor with breast cancer. Some clones in this sample may be carry-over from other donors' samples. The sample taken for sequencing was axillary lymph node tissue. The gene calls are TRBV5-1 and TRBJ1-1; 10 bases are shared with TRBD1. The CDR3 sequence is CASSPRTGGENTEAFF. CDR3 nucleotide sequence: TGCGCCAGCAGCCCCAGGACAGGGGGGGAGAACACTGAAGCTTTCTTT. Based on the CDR3 plus reference TRBV5-1 and TRBJ1-1, the full variable domain is KAGVTQTPRYLIKTRGQQVTLSCSPISGHRSVSWYQQTPGQGLQFLFEYFSETQRNKGNFPGRFSGRQFSNSRSEMNVSTLELGDSALYLCASSPRTGGENTEAFFGQGTRLTVV.